The present TCR beta chain was sequenced within a study of beta chain features in type 1 diabetes. Study-wide points: Insertions were fewer and deletions more numerous at VDJ junctions in type 1 diabetes patients. Compared to healthy donors, patients appeared to have naive, central memory and Treg TCRB repertoires that were more alike.

The whole isolated RNA underwent reverse transcription, so sequencing captured expressed TCRB transcripts. Assay: immunoSEQ multiplex PCR; the TCRdb copy retains only in-frame clones and omits some. The data hold some 150,000 clones, with approximately 9.8% observed a single time. This clone was seen a handful of times. Its target is unknown. CD45RO/CCR7/CD25/CD127/CD95/CD27 sorting isolated CD4+ naive, central memory, regulatory and stem cell-like memory cells. Purity exceeding 95% was reached by all sorted populations. The V end was cut by 6 bases, the J end by 0 bases, with 10 bases between. Per the germline V gene, CDR1 is SGHNT and CDR2 is YYREEE (reference sequence). The CDR3 totals 14 residues.

This TCR was sampled from a woman in her forties in good health. The chain carries TRBV5-4 and TRBJ1-3, with D unclear. Sequencing input: central memory CD4+ T cells from blood. This CDR3 is CASTGLHSGNTIYF. The CDR3 DNA reads as TGTGCCAGCACCGGACTGCACTCTGGAAACACCATATATTTT.